A selection of T cell receptor beta chains follows, all from one sample in a study of Graves' ophthalmopathy and Graves' hyperthyroidism. TCRdb re-called the multiplex PCR reads with MiXCR, one entry per CDR3 protein. Here the sample spans some 1.1 million distinct CDR3 sequences, 35% to 40% being singletons. Material: peripheral blood or thyroid tissue (not recorded which). All receptors derive from an adult man with Graves' hyperthyroidism. Each CDR3 is given with its conserved first and last residue. Each record gives: V gene, clone size, J gene, D gene, CDR3 protein, CDR3 DNA. A D gene is named only where the DNA matches it firmly. The size entry is marked missing in some rows and otherwise reads once, few, many or a size class.

V gene: TRBV2; clone size: few; J gene: TRBJ2-2; D gene: -; CDR3 protein: CASSGIPTGELFF; CDR3 DNA: TGTGCCAGCAGTGGGATCCCCACCGGGGAGCTGTTTTTT
V gene: TRBV29-1; clone size: -; J gene: TRBJ2-5; D gene: -; CDR3 protein: CSVVSADGGATAQYF; CDR3 DNA: TGCAGCGTTGTGTCAGCGGATGGAGGGGCGACGGCCCAGTACTTC
V gene: TRBV5-8; clone size: many; J gene: TRBJ1-5; D gene: -; CDR3 protein: CASSRGGRAQHF; CDR3 DNA: TGTGCCAGCAGCCGTGGGGGCCGGGCCCAGCATTTT
V gene: TRBV2; clone size: many; J gene: TRBJ2-7; D gene: -; CDR3 protein: CASSEVPVYEQYF; CDR3 DNA: TGTGCCAGCAGTGAAGTACCGGTATACGAGCAGTACTTC
V gene: TRBV7-9; clone size: many; J gene: TRBJ1-5; D gene: -; CDR3 protein: CASSFGGAGQPQHF; CDR3 DNA: TGTGCCAGCAGCTTTGGTGGGGCCGGGCAGCCCCAGCATTTT
V gene: TRBV2; clone size: few; J gene: TRBJ1-1; D gene: TRBD1; CDR3 protein: CASTVDRTNTEAFF; CDR3 DNA: TGTGCCAGCACCGTGGACAGGACGAACACTGAAGCTTTCTTT
V gene: TRBV10-3; clone size: -; J gene: TRBJ2-7; D gene: -; CDR3 protein: CAISVYGGYEQYF; CDR3 DNA: TGTGCCATCAGTGTTTACGGAGGCTACGAGCAGTACTTC
V gene: TRBV29-1; clone size: -; J gene: TRBJ1-1; D gene: -; CDR3 protein: CSLAPGTALGEAFF; CDR3 DNA: TGCAGCCTCGCTCCCGGGACCGCTCTTGGGGAAGCTTTCTTT
V gene: TRBV5-5; clone size: many; J gene: TRBJ2-7; D gene: TRBD1; CDR3 protein: CASRRGQGGYEQYF; CDR3 DNA: TGTGCCAGCAGACGCGGACAGGGAGGCTACGAGCAGTACTTC
V gene: TRBV19; clone size: -; J gene: TRBJ1-2; D gene: -; CDR3 protein: CASRSTGINYGYTF; CDR3 DNA: TGTGCCAGTAGATCTACAGGGATTAACTATGGCTACACCTTC
V gene: TRBV4-1; clone size: -; J gene: TRBJ2-7; D gene: TRBD2; CDR3 protein: CASGAGESEQYF; CDR3 DNA: TGCGCCAGCGGAGCGGGAGAATCCGAGCAGTACTTC
V gene: TRBV7-3; clone size: many; J gene: TRBJ2-7; D gene: TRBD2; CDR3 protein: CASSLTSGDPYEQYF; CDR3 DNA: TGTGCCAGCAGCTTAACTAGCGGGGACCCCTACGAGCAGTACTTC
V gene: TRBV7-2; clone size: many; J gene: TRBJ1-1; D gene: -; CDR3 protein: CASSHGSNTEAFF; CDR3 DNA: TGTGCCAGCAGTCATGGGTCGAACACTGAAGCTTTCTTT
V gene: TRBV20-1; clone size: -; J gene: TRBJ1-1; D gene: -; CDR3 protein: CSARDFKVGNTEAFF; CDR3 DNA: TGCAGTGCTAGAGATTTCAAGGTCGGGAACACTGAAGCTTTCTTT
V gene: TRBV12-3/TRBV12-4; clone size: many; J gene: TRBJ1-2; D gene: -; CDR3 protein: CASSPGRRGANYGYTF; CDR3 DNA: TGTGCCAGCAGTCCAGGACGGAGAGGGGCTAACTATGGCTACACCTTC
V gene: TRBV9; clone size: many; J gene: TRBJ2-5; D gene: TRBD1; CDR3 protein: CASSVDSGQGIKETQYF; CDR3 DNA: TGTGCCAGCAGCGTAGATTCGGGACAGGGAATTAAAGAGACCCAGTACTTC
V gene: TRBV10-3; clone size: -; J gene: TRBJ1-2; D gene: TRBD1; CDR3 protein: CAISESLGQGALGYTF; CDR3 DNA: TGTGCCATCAGTGAGTCGCTGGGACAGGGGGCGCTTGGCTACACCTTC
V gene: TRBV6-5; clone size: few; J gene: TRBJ2-5; D gene: -; CDR3 protein: CASNYPPETQYF; CDR3 DNA: TGTGCCAGCAATTACCCCCCAGAGACCCAGTACTTC
V gene: TRBV24-1; clone size: -; J gene: TRBJ2-5; D gene: TRBD1; CDR3 protein: CATSSTTGKKETQYF; CDR3 DNA: TGTGCCACCAGTTCCACGACAGGGAAAAAAGAGACCCAGTACTTC
V gene: TRBV15; clone size: many; J gene: TRBJ1-5; D gene: -; CDR3 protein: CATSSEPTDQPQHF; CDR3 DNA: TGTGCCACCAGCAGTGAACCGACGGACCAGCCCCAGCATTTT
V gene: TRBV7-2; clone size: -; J gene: TRBJ1-5; D gene: -; CDR3 protein: CASSLATPPQPQHF; CDR3 DNA: TGTGCCAGCAGCTTAGCCACACCCCCCCAGCCCCAGCATTTT
V gene: TRBV7-8; clone size: -; J gene: TRBJ1-5; D gene: -; CDR3 protein: CASSFLAGTRQAYEQYF; CDR3 DNA: TGTGCCAGCAGCTTCCTCGCCGGAACCAGACAGGCCTACGAGCAGTACTTT
V gene: TRBV7-2; clone size: many; J gene: TRBJ2-7; D gene: -; CDR3 protein: CASSFTRSFRGQYF; CDR3 DNA: TGTGCCAGCAGCTTCACTAGGTCCTTTCGTGGGCAGTACTTC
V gene: TRBV20-1; clone size: many; J gene: TRBJ2-7; D gene: -; CDR3 protein: CSARGVGGEQYF; CDR3 DNA: TGCAGTGCTAGAGGAGTGGGAGGCGAGCAGTACTTC
V gene: TRBV7-2; clone size: many; J gene: TRBJ1-3; D gene: TRBD1; CDR3 protein: CASSASGQPSLSGNTIYF; CDR3 DNA: TGTGCCAGCAGCGCTTCGGGACAGCCATCTCTCTCTGGAAACACCATATATTTT
V gene: TRBV7-3; clone size: -; J gene: TRBJ2-6; D gene: TRBD1; CDR3 protein: CASSFSTGTGWSGANVLTF; CDR3 DNA: TGTGCCAGCAGCTTCTCGACCGGGACAGGGTGGTCTGGGGCCAACGTCCTGACTTTC
V gene: TRBV29-1; clone size: many; J gene: TRBJ1-5; D gene: -; CDR3 protein: CSAQGRDNQPQHF; CDR3 DNA: TGCAGCGCCCAGGGGCGAGACAATCAGCCCCAGCATTTT
V gene: TRBV10-3; clone size: -; J gene: TRBJ1-5; D gene: -; CDR3 protein: CASSRRLAEWDNQPQHF; CDR3 DNA: TGTGCCAGCAGTCGCCGATTGGCGGAATGGGACAATCAGCCCCAGCATTTT
V gene: TRBV29-1; clone size: few; J gene: TRBJ1-4; D gene: TRBD1; CDR3 protein: CHEDRAPLIEKLFF; CDR3 DNA: TGCCACGAGGACAGGGCCCCACTGATTGAAAAACTGTTTTTT
V gene: TRBV29-1; clone size: many; J gene: TRBJ1-1; D gene: -; CDR3 protein: CSVERGRGFEAFF; CDR3 DNA: TGCAGCGTTGAACGAGGACGGGGGTTTGAAGCTTTCTTT
V gene: TRBV30; clone size: -; J gene: TRBJ1-6; D gene: TRBD1; CDR3 protein: CAADRGGSPLHF; CDR3 DNA: TGTGCCGCGGACAGGGGCGGTTCACCCCTCCACTTT